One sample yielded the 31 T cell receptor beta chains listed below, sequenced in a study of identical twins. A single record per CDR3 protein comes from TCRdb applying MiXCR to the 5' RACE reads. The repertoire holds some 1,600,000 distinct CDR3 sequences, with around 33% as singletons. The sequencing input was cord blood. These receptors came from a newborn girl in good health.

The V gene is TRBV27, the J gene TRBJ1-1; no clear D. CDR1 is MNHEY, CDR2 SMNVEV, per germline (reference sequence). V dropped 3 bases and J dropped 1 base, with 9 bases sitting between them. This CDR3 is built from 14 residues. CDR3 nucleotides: TGTGCCAGCAGTTTTAGCACAGAGAACACTGAAGCTTTCTTT. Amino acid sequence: CASSFSTENTEAFF.

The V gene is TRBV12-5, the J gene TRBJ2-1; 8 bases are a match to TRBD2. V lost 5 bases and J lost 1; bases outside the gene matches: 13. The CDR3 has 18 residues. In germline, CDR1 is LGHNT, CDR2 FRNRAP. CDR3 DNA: TGTGCTAGTGGTCCAACCACCCTCGGCGGGAGGTCCTACAATGAGCAGTTCTTC. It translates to CASGPTTLGGRSYNEQFF.

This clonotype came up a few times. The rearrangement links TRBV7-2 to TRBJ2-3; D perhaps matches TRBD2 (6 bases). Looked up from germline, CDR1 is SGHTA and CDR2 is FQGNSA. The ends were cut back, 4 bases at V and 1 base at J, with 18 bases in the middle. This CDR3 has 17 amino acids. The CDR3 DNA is TGTGCCAGCAGCTCCCGCTATACTAGCCTCCGCACAGATACGCAGTATTTT. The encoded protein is CASSSRYTSLRTDTQYF.

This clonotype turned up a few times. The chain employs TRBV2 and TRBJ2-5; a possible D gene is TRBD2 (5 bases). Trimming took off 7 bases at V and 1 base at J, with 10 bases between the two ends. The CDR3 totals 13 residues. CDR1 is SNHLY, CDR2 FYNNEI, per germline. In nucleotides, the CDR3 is TGTGCCAGCAAAGGGCGGGCCCAAGAGACCCAGTACTTC. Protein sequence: CASKGRAQETQYF.

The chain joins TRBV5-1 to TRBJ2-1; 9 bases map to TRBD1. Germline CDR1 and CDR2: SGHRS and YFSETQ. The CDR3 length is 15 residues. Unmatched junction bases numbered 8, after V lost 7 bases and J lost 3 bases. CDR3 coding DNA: TGCGCCAGCCAACCACCGGGACAGGGCTACAATGAGCAGTTCTTC. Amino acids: CASQPPGQGYNEQFF.

The CDR3 DNA reads as TGTGCCAGCAGCTTGCCGGGTTTTTACAATGAGCAGTACTTC. It encodes CASSLPGFYNEQYF. The chain couples TRBV7-2 to TRBJ2-1; no clear D. Matching the DNA end better, TRBJ2-7 makes the J call doubtful. The CDR3 length is 14 residues. The germline gives CDR1 SGHTA, CDR2 FQGNSA.

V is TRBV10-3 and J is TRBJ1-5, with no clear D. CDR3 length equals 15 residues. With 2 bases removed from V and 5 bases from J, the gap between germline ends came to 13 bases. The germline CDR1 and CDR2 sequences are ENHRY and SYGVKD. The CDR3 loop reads CAISEAWKQHQPQHF. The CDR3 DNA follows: TGTGCCATCAGTGAGGCGTGGAAACAGCATCAGCCCCAGCATTTT.

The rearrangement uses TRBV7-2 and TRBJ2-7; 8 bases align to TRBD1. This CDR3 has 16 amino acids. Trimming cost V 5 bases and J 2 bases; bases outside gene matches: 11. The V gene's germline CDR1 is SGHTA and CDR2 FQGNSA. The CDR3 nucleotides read TGTGCCAGCAGCCCCCGCTCCGGGACAGGTGCCTACGAGCAGTACTTC. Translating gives CASSPRSGTGAYEQYF.

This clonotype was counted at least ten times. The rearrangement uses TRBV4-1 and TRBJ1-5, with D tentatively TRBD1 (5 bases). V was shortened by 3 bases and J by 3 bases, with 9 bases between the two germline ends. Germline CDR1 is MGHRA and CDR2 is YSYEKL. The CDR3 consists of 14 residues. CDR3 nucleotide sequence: TGCGCCAGCAGCCAGACAGCTTTCAATCAGCCCCAGCATTTT. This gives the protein CASSQTAFNQPQHF.

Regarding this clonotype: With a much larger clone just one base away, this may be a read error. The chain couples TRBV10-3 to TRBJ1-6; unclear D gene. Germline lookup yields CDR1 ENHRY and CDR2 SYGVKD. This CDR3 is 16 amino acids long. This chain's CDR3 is CAVSGGTVAGDSPLHF. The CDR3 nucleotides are TGTGCCGTCAGTGGTGGAACGGTCGCTGGGGATTCACCCCTCCACTTT.

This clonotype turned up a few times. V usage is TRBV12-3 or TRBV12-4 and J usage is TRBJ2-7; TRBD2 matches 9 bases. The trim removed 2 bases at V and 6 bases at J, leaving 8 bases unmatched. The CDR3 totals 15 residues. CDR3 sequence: CASSLLAGKISEQYF. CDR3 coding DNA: TGTGCCAGCAGTTTACTAGCGGGGAAGATCAGCGAGCAGTACTTC.

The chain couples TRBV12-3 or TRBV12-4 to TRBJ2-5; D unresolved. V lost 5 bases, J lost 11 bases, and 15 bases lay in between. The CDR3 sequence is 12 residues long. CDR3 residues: CASSTLWREQYF. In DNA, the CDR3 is TGTGCCAGCAGTACCCTATGGCGTGAGCAGTACTTC.

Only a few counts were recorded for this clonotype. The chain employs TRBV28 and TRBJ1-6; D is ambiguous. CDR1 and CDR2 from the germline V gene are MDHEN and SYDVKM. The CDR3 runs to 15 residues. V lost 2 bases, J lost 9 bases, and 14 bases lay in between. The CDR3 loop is CASSLMDPRGSPLHF. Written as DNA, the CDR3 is TGTGCCAGCAGTTTAATGGACCCCCGTGGTTCACCCCTCCACTTT.

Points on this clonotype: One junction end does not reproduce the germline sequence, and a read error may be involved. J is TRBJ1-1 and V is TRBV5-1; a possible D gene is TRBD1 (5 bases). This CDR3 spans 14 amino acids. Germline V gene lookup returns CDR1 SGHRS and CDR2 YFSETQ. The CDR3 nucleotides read TGCGCCAGCAGCTTGATGACAGAGAGCACTGAAACTTTCTTT. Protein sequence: CASSLMTESTETFF.

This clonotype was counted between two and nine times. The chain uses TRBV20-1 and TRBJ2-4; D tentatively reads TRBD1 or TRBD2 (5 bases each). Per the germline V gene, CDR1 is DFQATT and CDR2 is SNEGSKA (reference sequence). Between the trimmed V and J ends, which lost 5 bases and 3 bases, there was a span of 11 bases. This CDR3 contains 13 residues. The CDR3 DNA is TGCAGTGCTCCCCGGGACGTCAAAAACATTCAGTACTTC. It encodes CSAPRDVKNIQYF.

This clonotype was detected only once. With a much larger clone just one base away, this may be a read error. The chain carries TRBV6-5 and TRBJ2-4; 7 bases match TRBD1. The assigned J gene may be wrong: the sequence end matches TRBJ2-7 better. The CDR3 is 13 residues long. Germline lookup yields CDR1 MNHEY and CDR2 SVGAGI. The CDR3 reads CAGGRDRSYEQYF. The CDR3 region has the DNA TGTGCCGGCGGACGGGACAGATCCTACGAGCAGTACTTC.

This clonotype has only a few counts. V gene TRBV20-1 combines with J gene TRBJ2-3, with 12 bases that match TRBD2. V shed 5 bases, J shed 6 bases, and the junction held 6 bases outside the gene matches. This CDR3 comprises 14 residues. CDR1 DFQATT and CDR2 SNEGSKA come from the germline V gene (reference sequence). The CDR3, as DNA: TGCAGTGCTCCACTAGCGGGGGGTTTTGATACGCAGTATTTT. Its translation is CSAPLAGGFDTQYF.

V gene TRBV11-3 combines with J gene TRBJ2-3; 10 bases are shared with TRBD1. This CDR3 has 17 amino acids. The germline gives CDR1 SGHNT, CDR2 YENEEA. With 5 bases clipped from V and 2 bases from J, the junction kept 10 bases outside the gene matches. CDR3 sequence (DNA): TGTGCCAGCAGCCTGACCGGGACAGGGGTGTACACAGATACGCAGTATTTT. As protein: CASSLTGTGVYTDTQYF.

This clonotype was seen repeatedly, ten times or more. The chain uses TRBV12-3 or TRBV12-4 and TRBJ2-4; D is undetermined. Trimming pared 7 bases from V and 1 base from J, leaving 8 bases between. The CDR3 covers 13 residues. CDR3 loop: CASKSRAKNIQYF. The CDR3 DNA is TGTGCCAGCAAGTCCAGGGCCAAAAACATTCAGTACTTC.

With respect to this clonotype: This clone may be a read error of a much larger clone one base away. The CDR3 DNA reads as TGTACCAGCAGTGTCGGGACTAGCGGGAGAGCCTCCTACGAGCAGTACTTC. The encoded protein is CTSSVGTSGRASYEQYF. J is TRBJ2-7 and V is TRBV25-1; 14 bases fit TRBD2. The CDR3 runs to 17 residues. Germline assignment: CDR1 MGHDK and CDR2 SYGVNS.

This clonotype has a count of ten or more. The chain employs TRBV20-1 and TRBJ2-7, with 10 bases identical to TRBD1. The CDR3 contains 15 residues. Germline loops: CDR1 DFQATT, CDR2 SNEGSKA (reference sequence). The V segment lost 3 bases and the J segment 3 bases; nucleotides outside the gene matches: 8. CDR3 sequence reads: CSASIPTGGHYEQYF. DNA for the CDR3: TGCAGTGCTAGTATCCCGACAGGGGGCCACTACGAGCAGTACTTC.

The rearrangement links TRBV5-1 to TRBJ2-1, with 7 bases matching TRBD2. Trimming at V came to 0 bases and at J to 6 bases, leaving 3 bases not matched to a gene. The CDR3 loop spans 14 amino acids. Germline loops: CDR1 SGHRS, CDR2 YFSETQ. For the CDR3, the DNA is TGCGCCAGCAGCTTGGCCGGGACTATCAATGAGCAGTTCTTC. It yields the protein CASSLAGTINEQFF.

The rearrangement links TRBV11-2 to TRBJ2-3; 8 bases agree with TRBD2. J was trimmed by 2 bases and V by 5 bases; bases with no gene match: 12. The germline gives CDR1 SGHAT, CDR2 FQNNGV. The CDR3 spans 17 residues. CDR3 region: CASSPRRGLGPTDTQYF. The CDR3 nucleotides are TGTGCCAGCAGCCCCCGTCGGGGACTAGGGCCCACAGATACGCAGTATTTT.

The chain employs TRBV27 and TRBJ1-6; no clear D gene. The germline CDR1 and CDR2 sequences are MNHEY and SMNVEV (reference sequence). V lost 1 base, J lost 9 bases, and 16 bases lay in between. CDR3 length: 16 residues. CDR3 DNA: TGTGCCAGCAGTTTATTCCCCTCGGGTAGTCCTTCACCCCTCCACTTT. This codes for CASSLFPSGSPSPLHF.

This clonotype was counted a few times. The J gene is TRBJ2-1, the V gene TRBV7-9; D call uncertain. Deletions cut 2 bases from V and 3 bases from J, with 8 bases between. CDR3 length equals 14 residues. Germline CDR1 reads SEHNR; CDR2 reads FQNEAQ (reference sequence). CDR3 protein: CASSLFSIYNEQFF. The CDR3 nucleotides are TGTGCCAGCAGCTTATTTAGCATCTACAATGAGCAGTTCTTC.

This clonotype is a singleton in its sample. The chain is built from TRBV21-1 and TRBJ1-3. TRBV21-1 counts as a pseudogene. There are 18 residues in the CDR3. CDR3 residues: CASSKQILPSLGGNTIYF. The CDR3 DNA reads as TGTGCCAGCAGCAAACAGATTCTCCCTTCGTTGGGGGGAAACACCATATATTTT.

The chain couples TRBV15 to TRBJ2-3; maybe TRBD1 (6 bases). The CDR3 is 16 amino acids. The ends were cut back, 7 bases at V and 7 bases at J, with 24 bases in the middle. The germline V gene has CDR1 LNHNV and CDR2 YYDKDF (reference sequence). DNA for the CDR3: TGTGCCACCAAGCAGGGCAACAGGGACGGCAGCAATACGCAGTATTTT. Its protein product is CATKQGNRDGSNTQYF.

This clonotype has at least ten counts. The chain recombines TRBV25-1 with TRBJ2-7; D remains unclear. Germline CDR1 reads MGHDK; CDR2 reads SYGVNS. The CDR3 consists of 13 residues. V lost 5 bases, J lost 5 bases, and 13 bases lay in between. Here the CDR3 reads CASSSNPRDEQYF. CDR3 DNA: TGTGCCAGCAGTTCTAACCCTAGAGACGAGCAGTACTTC.

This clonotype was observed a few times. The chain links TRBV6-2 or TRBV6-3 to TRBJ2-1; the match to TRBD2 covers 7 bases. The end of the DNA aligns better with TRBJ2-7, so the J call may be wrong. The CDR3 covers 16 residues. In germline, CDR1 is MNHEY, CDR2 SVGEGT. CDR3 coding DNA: TGTGCCAGCAGTTGGGCCTCTAGCGGCTCCTACAATGAGCAGTACTTC. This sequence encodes CASSWASSGSYNEQYF.

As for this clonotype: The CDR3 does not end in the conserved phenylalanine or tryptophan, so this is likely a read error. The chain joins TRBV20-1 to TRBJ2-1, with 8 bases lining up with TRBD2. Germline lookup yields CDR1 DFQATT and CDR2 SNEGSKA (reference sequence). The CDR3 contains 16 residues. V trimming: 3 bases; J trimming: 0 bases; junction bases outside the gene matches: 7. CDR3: CSARSTSGLSYNEQFL. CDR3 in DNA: TGCAGTGCTAGGTCCACTAGCGGCCTCTCCTACAATGAGCAGTTCTTA.

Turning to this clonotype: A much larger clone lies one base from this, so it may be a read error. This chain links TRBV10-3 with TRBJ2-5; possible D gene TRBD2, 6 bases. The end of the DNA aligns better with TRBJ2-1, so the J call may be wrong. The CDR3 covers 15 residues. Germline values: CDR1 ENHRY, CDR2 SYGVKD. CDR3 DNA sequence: TGTGCCATCAGCCAGACTAGTGGGGCCCAAGAGACCCAGTTCTTC. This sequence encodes CAISQTSGAQETQFF.